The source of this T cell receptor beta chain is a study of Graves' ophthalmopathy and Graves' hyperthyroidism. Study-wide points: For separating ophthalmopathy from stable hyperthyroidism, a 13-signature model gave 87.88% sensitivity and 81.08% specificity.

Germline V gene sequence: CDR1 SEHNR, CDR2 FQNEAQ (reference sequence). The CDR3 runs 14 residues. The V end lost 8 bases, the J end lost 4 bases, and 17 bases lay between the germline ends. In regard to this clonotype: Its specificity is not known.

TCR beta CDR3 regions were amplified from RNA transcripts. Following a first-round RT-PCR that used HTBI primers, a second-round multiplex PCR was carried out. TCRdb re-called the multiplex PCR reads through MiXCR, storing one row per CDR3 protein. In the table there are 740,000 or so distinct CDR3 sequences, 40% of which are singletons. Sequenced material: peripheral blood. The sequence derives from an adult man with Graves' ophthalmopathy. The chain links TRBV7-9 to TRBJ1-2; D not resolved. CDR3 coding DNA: TGTGCCAGCTCACCACCGGCCGCGGCCTATGGCTACACCTTC. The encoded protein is CASSPPAAAYGYTF. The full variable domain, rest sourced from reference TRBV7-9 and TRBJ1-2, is DTGVSQNPRHKITKRGQNVTFRCDPISEHNRLYWYRQTLGQGPEFLTYFQNEAQLEKSRLLSDRFSAERPKGSFSTLEIQRTEQGDSAMYLCASSPPAAAYGYTFGSGTRLTVV.